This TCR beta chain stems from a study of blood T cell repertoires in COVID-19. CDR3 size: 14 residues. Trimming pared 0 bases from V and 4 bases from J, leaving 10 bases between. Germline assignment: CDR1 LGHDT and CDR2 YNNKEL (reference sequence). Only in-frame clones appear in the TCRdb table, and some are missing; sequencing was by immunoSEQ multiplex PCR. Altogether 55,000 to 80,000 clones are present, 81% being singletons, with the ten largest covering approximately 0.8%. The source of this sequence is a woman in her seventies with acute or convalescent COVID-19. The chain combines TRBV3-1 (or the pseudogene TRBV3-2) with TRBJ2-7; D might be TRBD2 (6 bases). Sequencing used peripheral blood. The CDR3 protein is CASSQEGGKYEQYF. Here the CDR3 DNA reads TGTGCCAGCAGCCAAGAAGGCGGGAAATACGAGCAGTACTTC.